These T cell receptor beta chains were read from a single sample in a study of T cells in Graves' hyperthyroidism and ophthalmopathy. MiXCR was run by TCRdb on the multiplex PCR reads, yielding one entry per CDR3 protein. Of some 700,000 distinct CDR3 sequences in the sample, roughly 17% are singletons; the top ten hold 15% to 18%. The sample comprised blood. These receptors were obtained from a man aged 45-65 years with Graves' hyperthyroidism. Both conserved end residues are part of each CDR3. D genes are given only for firm matches. Clone size is not always given. Where it is, it says once, few, many or a class for expanded clones.

clone_size: many; j_call: TRBJ2-3; v_call: TRBV27; d_call: TRBD2; cdr3_aa: CASSPPGLAAPSTDTQYF; cdr3_nt: TGTGCCAGCAGCCCACCGGGACTAGCGGCACCTAGCACAGATACGCAGTATTTT
clone_size: many; j_call: TRBJ2-7; v_call: TRBV11-2; d_call: TRBD2; cdr3_aa: CASSRLAGFSYEQYF; cdr3_nt: TGTGCCAGCAGCCGACTAGCGGGCTTCTCCTACGAGCAGTACTTC
clone_size: many; j_call: TRBJ2-7; v_call: TRBV11-1; d_call: TRBD2; cdr3_aa: CASSLFPGLAGDPYEQYF; cdr3_nt: TGTGCCAGCAGCTTATTTCCGGGACTAGCGGGAGACCCCTACGAGCAGTACTTC
clone_size: few; j_call: TRBJ2-1; v_call: TRBV15; d_call: .; cdr3_aa: CATSRLMGRRGGNEQFF; cdr3_nt: TGTGCCACCAGCAGACTCATGGGGCGGAGAGGAGGGAATGAGCAGTTCTTC
clone_size: .; j_call: TRBJ2-3; v_call: TRBV7-9; d_call: .; cdr3_aa: CASSLQRVSSTDTQYF; cdr3_nt: TGTGCCAGCAGCCTACAGCGGGTCTCTAGCACAGATACGCAGTATTTT
clone_size: few; j_call: TRBJ2-7; v_call: TRBV5-1; d_call: TRBD2; cdr3_aa: CASSIGLADPYEQYF; cdr3_nt: TGTGCCAGCAGCATCGGACTAGCGGACCCCTACGAGCAGTACTTC
clone_size: few; j_call: TRBJ1-5; v_call: TRBV2; d_call: TRBD1; cdr3_aa: CASSGRDSNQPQHF; cdr3_nt: TGTGCCAGCAGTGGAAGGGACAGTAATCAGCCCCAGCATTTT
clone_size: .; j_call: TRBJ2-7; v_call: TRBV5-1; d_call: .; cdr3_aa: CASSLYTLENEQYF; cdr3_nt: TGCGCCAGCAGCTTGTACACCCTGGAGAACGAGCAGTACTTC
clone_size: few; j_call: TRBJ2-6; v_call: TRBV24-1; d_call: .; cdr3_aa: CATSDLQGRGDGANVLTF; cdr3_nt: TGTGCCACCAGTGATTTGCAGGGACGCGGGGATGGGGCCAACGTCCTGACTTTC
clone_size: many; j_call: TRBJ2-7; v_call: TRBV7-2; d_call: .; cdr3_aa: CASSSRTRPYEQYF; cdr3_nt: TGTGCCAGCAGCTCAAGGACTCGTCCCTACGAGCAGTACTTC
clone_size: few; j_call: TRBJ2-2; v_call: TRBV6-2/TRBV6-3; d_call: .; cdr3_aa: CAGKRGGLGSGELFF; cdr3_nt: TGTGCCGGCAAAAGAGGCGGCCTGGGATCCGGGGAGCTGTTTTTT
clone_size: .; j_call: TRBJ2-2; v_call: TRBV19; d_call: .; cdr3_aa: CASSVREIFPGELFF; cdr3_nt: TGTGCCAGTAGTGTCCGAGAAATCTTCCCCGGGGAGCTGTTTTTT
clone_size: few; j_call: TRBJ2-1; v_call: TRBV9; d_call: TRBD1; cdr3_aa: CASSVGNRGHENEQFF; cdr3_nt: TGTGCCAGCAGCGTAGGAAACAGGGGGCACGAGAATGAGCAGTTCTTC
clone_size: .; j_call: TRBJ2-1; v_call: TRBV3-1; d_call: .; cdr3_aa: CASSRPRKAGAGSYNEQFF; cdr3_nt: TGTGCCAGCAGCCGCCCCCGGAAAGCGGGCGCCGGCTCCTACAATGAGCAGTTCTTC
clone_size: .; j_call: TRBJ1-5; v_call: TRBV4-1; d_call: .; cdr3_aa: CASSQGPDYSNQPQHF; cdr3_nt: TGCGCCAGCAGCCAAGGCCCAGACTATAGCAATCAGCCCCAGCATTTT
clone_size: many; j_call: TRBJ2-1; v_call: TRBV7-2; d_call: TRBD2; cdr3_aa: CASSLARTSGPGVQFF; cdr3_nt: TGTGCCAGCAGCTTAGCAAGGACTAGCGGACCAGGGGTGCAGTTCTTC
clone_size: .; j_call: TRBJ2-7; v_call: TRBV30; d_call: TRBD1; cdr3_aa: CAWDRGYEQYF; cdr3_nt: TGTGCCTGGGACAGGGGCTACGAGCAGTACTTC
clone_size: many; j_call: TRBJ2-2; v_call: TRBV24-1; d_call: TRBD1; cdr3_aa: CATSDSIGTDPSNTGELFF; cdr3_nt: TGTGCCACCAGTGATTCCATAGGGACAGACCCATCGAACACCGGGGAGCTGTTTTTT
clone_size: many; j_call: TRBJ2-1; v_call: TRBV7-8; d_call: .; cdr3_aa: CASSPQAGLSQINEQFF; cdr3_nt: TGTGCCAGCAGCCCCCAAGCCGGTCTTTCCCAAATTAATGAGCAGTTCTTC
clone_size: many; j_call: TRBJ2-6; v_call: TRBV7-9; d_call: .; cdr3_aa: CASSSLYPGGYGSGANVLTF; cdr3_nt: TGTGCCAGCAGCTCGTTATATCCCGGCGGGTATGGCTCTGGGGCCAACGTCCTGACTTTC
clone_size: many; j_call: TRBJ2-7; v_call: TRBV7-2; d_call: TRBD1; cdr3_aa: CASSRPGTGVFEQYF; cdr3_nt: TGTGCCAGCAGCCGCCCCGGGACAGGGGTATTCGAGCAGTACTTC
clone_size: .; j_call: TRBJ2-5; v_call: TRBV12-3/TRBV12-4; d_call: TRBD2; cdr3_aa: CASSSLAGGPGETQYF; cdr3_nt: TGTGCCAGCAGCTCCCTGGCGGGAGGGCCGGGGGAGACCCAGTACTTC
clone_size: .; j_call: TRBJ1-2; v_call: TRBV7-9; d_call: TRBD1; cdr3_aa: CASSPGTGANYGYTF; cdr3_nt: TGTGCCAGCAGCCCAGGGACAGGGGCTAACTATGGCTACACCTTC
clone_size: .; j_call: TRBJ2-5; v_call: TRBV20-1; d_call: .; cdr3_aa: CSARGAEGFGETQYF; cdr3_nt: TGCAGTGCTAGAGGAGCGGAGGGATTTGGAGAGACCCAGTACTTC
clone_size: few; j_call: TRBJ2-7; v_call: TRBV28; d_call: .; cdr3_aa: CASSFVGISYEQYF; cdr3_nt: TGTGCCAGCAGTTTTGTGGGCATCTCCTACGAGCAGTACTTC
clone_size: .; j_call: TRBJ2-4; v_call: TRBV2; d_call: TRBD2; cdr3_aa: CASRASGDKNIQYF; cdr3_nt: TGTGCCAGCAGGGCTAGCGGGGACAAAAACATTCAGTACTTC
clone_size: many; j_call: TRBJ1-2; v_call: TRBV24-1; d_call: .; cdr3_aa: CATSDEGGRGYTF; cdr3_nt: TGTGCCACCAGTGATGAGGGGGGTCGGGGCTACACCTTC
clone_size: many; j_call: TRBJ2-4; v_call: TRBV28; d_call: .; cdr3_aa: CASSSRVSENIQYF; cdr3_nt: TGTGCCAGCAGTTCGAGGGTGTCTGAAAACATTCAGTACTTC
clone_size: few; j_call: TRBJ1-5; v_call: TRBV19; d_call: .; cdr3_aa: CASMPYPGQLNQPQHF; cdr3_nt: TGTGCCAGTATGCCTTATCCTGGACAGTTGAATCAGCCCCAGCATTTT
clone_size: .; j_call: TRBJ2-3; v_call: TRBV29-1; d_call: .; cdr3_aa: CSVKGGNTDTQYF; cdr3_nt: TGCAGCGTTAAAGGGGGTAACACAGATACGCAGTATTTT